The T cell receptor (beta chain) under discussion was sequenced for a study of technical replicates of blood from a few donors. The CDR3 runs 13 residues. Germline CDR1 MDHEN, CDR2 SYDVKM. V lost 3 bases, J lost 7 bases, and 5 bases stayed unmatched. In its sample, this clone was seen once. Only in-frame clones appear in the TCRdb table, and some are missing; sequencing was by immunoSEQ multiplex PCR. This repertoire shows around 53,000 clones, about 90% found once; its top ten account for about 3.9%. Sequences were obtained from PBMCs. The clonotype was recovered from a human donor in good health. Some clones in this sample may be carry-over from other donors' samples. The chain recombines TRBV28 with TRBJ2-5, with TRBD1 identical over 7 bases. CDR3 sequence reads: CASSFRDRRTQYF. The CDR3 nucleotides are TGTGCCAGCAGTTTCCGGGACAGAAGGACCCAGTACTTC.